Sequencing of this T cell receptor beta chain was carried out in a study of metastatic and nonmetastatic thyroid tumors. This clone showed up just a few times. No DNA is shown, since the ends of the CDR3 on it are uncertain; the CDR3 is the one TCRdb lists. TCRdb reprocessed the PCR reads using MiXCR. The sample lists roughly 27,000 clones, over 10% occurring once. Thyroid surgery had not been preceded by any treatment in any patient. This receptor was obtained from a female donor with papillary thyroid cancer or a benign thyroid nodule (not recorded which). Some clones in this sample may be carry-over from other donors' samples. Input material: blood.

The CDR3 protein is CASSTSWGLEQFF. V usage is TRBV27 and J usage is TRBJ2-1; the D call of TRBD1 is as the table states it, not checked on the DNA. Per germline, CDR1 MNHEY and CDR2 SMNVEV (reference sequence). The CDR3 is 13 residues long, counting both termini.